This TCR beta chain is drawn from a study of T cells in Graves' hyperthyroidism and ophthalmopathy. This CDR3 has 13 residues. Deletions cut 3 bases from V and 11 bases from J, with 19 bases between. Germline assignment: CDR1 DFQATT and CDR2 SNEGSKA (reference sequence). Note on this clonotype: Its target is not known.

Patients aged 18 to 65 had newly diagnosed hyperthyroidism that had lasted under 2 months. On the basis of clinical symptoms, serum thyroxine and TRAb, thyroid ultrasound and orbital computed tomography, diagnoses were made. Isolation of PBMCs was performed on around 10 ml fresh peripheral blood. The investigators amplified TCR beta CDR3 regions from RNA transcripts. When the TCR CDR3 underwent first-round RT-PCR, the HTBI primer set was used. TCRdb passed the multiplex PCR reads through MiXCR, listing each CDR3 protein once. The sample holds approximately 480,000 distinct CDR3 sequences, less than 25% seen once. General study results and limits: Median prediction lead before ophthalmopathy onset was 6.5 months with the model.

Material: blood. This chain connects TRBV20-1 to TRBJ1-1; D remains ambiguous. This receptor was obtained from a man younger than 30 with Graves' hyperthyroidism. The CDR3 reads CSASVREQIWAFF. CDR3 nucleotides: TGCAGTGCTAGTGTCCGGGAACAGATCTGGGCTTTCTTT.